Listed below are T cell receptor beta chains from one sample, sequenced in a study of T cell responses to AZD1222 COVID-19 vaccine. The protocol was immunoSEQ multiplex PCR, while the TCRdb copy is restricted to in-frame clones and leaves out a portion. The data contain 180,000 or so clones, approximately 93% of them singletons. Sequencing used peripheral blood, obtained 28 days after the second AZD1222 dose. The receptors here all came from an adult who received the AZD1222 COVID-19 vaccine. CDR3s include the opening cysteine and the closing phenylalanine or tryptophan. Fields, in order: clone size, D gene, V gene, J gene, CDR3 protein, CDR3 DNA. D genes are given only for firm matches. The size entry is marked missing in some rows and otherwise reads once, few, many or a size class.

size: NA; D: NA; V: TRBV30; J: TRBJ2-2; CDR3: CAWSLGSGTGELFF; DNA: TGTGCCTGGAGTTTAGGGTCAGGCACCGGGGAGCTGTTTTTT
size: NA; D: TRBD1; V: TRBV4-1; J: TRBJ2-7; CDR3: CASSHLGQGVSYEQYF; DNA: TGCGCCAGCAGCCACCTTGGACAGGGGGTCTCCTACGAGCAGTACTTC
size: once; D: NA; V: TRBV7-3; J: TRBJ2-3; CDR3: CASSSGPRRTDTQYF; DNA: TGTGCCAGCAGCTCAGGGCCCCGCCGCACAGATACGCAGTATTTT
size: few; D: NA; V: TRBV2; J: TRBJ1-5; CDR3: CASMGGVGQPQHF; DNA: TGTGCCAGCATGGGGGGGGTTGGTCAGCCCCAGCATTTT
size: NA; D: TRBD2; V: TRBV15; J: TRBJ2-1; CDR3: CATSRGTSAYNEQFF; DNA: TGTGCCACCAGCAGGGGGACTAGCGCATACAATGAGCAGTTCTTC
size: NA; D: NA; V: TRBV7-8; J: TRBJ1-1; CDR3: CASSLGAGEAFF; DNA: TGTGCCAGCAGCTTAGGGGCAGGCGAAGCTTTCTTT
size: NA; D: TRBD1; V: TRBV2; J: TRBJ2-1; CDR3: CASSGAIPTGRDEQFF; DNA: TGTGCCAGCAGTGGGGCCATCCCGACAGGGCGGGATGAGCAGTTCTTC
size: NA; D: TRBD1; V: TRBV18; J: TRBJ2-1; CDR3: CASSFGQGAGNEQFF; DNA: TGTGCCAGCTCATTCGGACAGGGGGCAGGCAATGAGCAGTTCTTC
size: NA; D: NA; V: TRBV11-2; J: TRBJ1-1; CDR3: CASSLVKRHKAFF; DNA: TGTGCCAGCAGCTTAGTAAAACGGCATAAAGCTTTCTTT
size: NA; D: NA; V: TRBV5-6; J: TRBJ1-1; CDR3: CASSLGPQMNTEAFF; DNA: TGTGCCAGCAGCCTCGGGCCCCAGATGAACACTGAAGCTTTCTTT
size: NA; D: NA; V: TRBV7-2; J: TRBJ1-2; CDR3: CASSSLQGTGYTF; DNA: TGTGCCAGCAGCTCCTTACAGGGAACAGGCTACACCTTC
size: once; D: NA; V: TRBV4-1; J: TRBJ1-4; CDR3: CASSQDLRVREKLFF; DNA: TGCGCCAGCAGCCAAGATCTCCGGGTCCGGGAAAAACTGTTTTTT
size: NA; D: NA; V: TRBV10-2; J: TRBJ1-5; CDR3: CASTGAGNQPQHF; DNA: TGCGCCAGCACCGGGGCTGGCAATCAGCCCCAGCATTTT
size: NA; D: TRBD2; V: TRBV6-2/TRBV6-3; J: TRBJ2-5; CDR3: CASSYSGTSPSPYQETQYF; DNA: TGTGCCAGCAGTTACTCTGGGACTAGCCCTAGCCCATATCAAGAGACCCAGTACTTC
size: NA; D: NA; V: TRBV7-9; J: TRBJ1-1; CDR3: CASSLGGGQFYTEAFF; DNA: TGTGCCAGCAGCCTAGGGGGAGGGCAGTTCTACACTGAAGCTTTCTTT
size: NA; D: NA; V: TRBV5-1; J: TRBJ2-5; CDR3: CASSFTGTPKETQYF; DNA: TGCGCCAGCAGCTTTACCGGGACTCCTAAAGAGACCCAGTACTTC
size: few; D: TRBD1; V: TRBV5-1; J: TRBJ2-3; CDR3: CASSLTGGYTDTQYF; DNA: TGCGCCAGCAGCCTTACAGGGGGCTACACAGATACGCAGTATTTT